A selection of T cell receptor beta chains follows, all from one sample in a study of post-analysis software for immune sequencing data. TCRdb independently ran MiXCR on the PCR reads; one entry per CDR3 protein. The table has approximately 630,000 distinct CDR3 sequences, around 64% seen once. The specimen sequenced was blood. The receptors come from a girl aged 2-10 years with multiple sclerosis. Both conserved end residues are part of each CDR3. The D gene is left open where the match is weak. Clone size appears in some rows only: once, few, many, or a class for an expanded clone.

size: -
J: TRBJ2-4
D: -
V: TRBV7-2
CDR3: CASSPWVGKNIQYF
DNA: TGTGCCAGCAGCCCCTGGGTCGGCAAAAACATTCAGTACTTC

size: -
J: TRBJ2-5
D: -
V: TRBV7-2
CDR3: CASSLSPVVTETQYF
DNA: TGTGCCAGCAGCTTATCCCCGGTGGTGACAGAGACCCAGTACTTC

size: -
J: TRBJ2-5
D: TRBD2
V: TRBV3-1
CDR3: CASSQVVLGLAGGPGQETQYF
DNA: TGTGCCAGCAGCCAAGTTGTGCTGGGACTAGCGGGAGGGCCGGGCCAAGAGACCCAGTACTTC

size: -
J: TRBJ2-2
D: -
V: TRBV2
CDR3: CASRAPRAVGYGELFF
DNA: TGTGCCAGCAGGGCCCCCAGGGCGGTTGGCTACGGGGAGCTGTTTTTT

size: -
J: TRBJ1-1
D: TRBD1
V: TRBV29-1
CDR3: CSAVTGEVLNTEAFF
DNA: TGCAGCGCCGTAACAGGGGAGGTCTTGAACACTGAAGCTTTCTTT

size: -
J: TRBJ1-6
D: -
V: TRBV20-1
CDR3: CSASGLSGTPPPLHF
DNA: TGCAGTGCTAGCGGATTGTCCGGGACACCGCCACCCCTCCACTTT

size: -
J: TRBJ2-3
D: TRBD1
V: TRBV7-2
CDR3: CASNQLFGDRNTQYF
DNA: TGTGCCAGCAACCAATTATTCGGGGACAGAAATACGCAGTATTTT

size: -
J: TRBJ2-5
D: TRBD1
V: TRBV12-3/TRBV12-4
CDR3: CASSAGGETQYF
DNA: TGTGCCAGCAGTGCAGGGGGCGAGACCCAGTACTTC

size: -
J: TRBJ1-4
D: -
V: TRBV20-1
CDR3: CSAIPQGREKLFF
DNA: TGCAGTGCCATCCCCCAGGGGCGGGAAAAACTGTTTTTT

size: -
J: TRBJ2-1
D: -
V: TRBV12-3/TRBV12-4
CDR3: CASSSEVYNEQFF
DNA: TGTGCCAGCAGTTCGGAGGTTTACAATGAGCAGTTCTTC

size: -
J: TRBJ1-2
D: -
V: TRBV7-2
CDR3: CASSLEEIWAVPAHGYTF
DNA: TGTGCCAGCAGCTTAGAAGAAATATGGGCAGTCCCTGCCCATGGCTACACCTTC

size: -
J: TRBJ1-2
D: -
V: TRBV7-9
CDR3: CASSPTRAGSYGYTF
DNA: TGTGCCAGCAGCCCTACCCGTGCAGGGAGCTATGGCTACACCTTC

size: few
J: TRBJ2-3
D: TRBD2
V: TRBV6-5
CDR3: CASSFSGEHQYF
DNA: TGTGCCAGCAGTTTTAGCGGGGAGCATCAGTATTTT

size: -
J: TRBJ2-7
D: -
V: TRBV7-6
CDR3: CASSFGGGSSTYEQYF
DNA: TGTGCCAGCAGCTTTGGGGGAGGCAGCTCTACCTACGAGCAGTACTTC

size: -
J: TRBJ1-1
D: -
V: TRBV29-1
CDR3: CSVGRGKENTEAFF
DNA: TGCAGCGTTGGGCGGGGGAAGGAGAACACTGAAGCTTTCTTT

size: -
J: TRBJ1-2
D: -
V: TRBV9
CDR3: CASSVSYTGRNYGYTF
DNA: TGTGCCAGCAGCGTAAGTTATACGGGTCGCAACTATGGCTACACCTTC

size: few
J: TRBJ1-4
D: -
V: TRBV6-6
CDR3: CASTPGVGERLFF
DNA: TGTGCCAGCACCCCAGGGGTTGGGGAAAGACTGTTTTTT

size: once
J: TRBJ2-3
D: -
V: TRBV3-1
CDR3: CASSPRGKGADTQYF
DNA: TGTGCCAGCAGCCCCCGGGGCAAAGGGGCAGATACGCAGTATTTT

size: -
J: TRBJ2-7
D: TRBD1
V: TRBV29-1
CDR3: CSVTFGQEYTYEQYF
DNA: TGCAGCGTTACATTTGGACAGGAGTATACCTACGAGCAGTACTTC

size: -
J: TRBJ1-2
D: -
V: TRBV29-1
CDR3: CSVVSGVVGYGYTF
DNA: TGCAGCGTTGTCTCAGGGGTCGTAGGCTATGGCTACACCTTC

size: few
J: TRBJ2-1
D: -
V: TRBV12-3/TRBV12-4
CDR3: CASRSARPLQGSSYNEQFF
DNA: TGTGCCAGCAGGTCGGCCCGACCACTTCAGGGGAGCTCCTACAATGAGCAGTTCTTC

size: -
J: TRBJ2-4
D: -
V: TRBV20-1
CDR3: CSARHDREVAKNIQYF
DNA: TGCAGTGCTAGGCACGACAGGGAGGTAGCCAAAAACATTCAGTACTTC

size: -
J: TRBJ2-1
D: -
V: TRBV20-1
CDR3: CSAHQDNYNEQFF
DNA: TGCAGTGCTCATCAGGACAACTACAATGAGCAGTTCTTC

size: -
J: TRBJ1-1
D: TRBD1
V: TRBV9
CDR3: CASSGGGQLNTEAFF
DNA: TGTGCCAGCAGCGGAGGGGGACAGCTGAACACTGAAGCTTTCTTT

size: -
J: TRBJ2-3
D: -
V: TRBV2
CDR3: CASSPRRDISTDTQYF
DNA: TGTGCCAGCAGTCCACGCCGGGACATTAGCACAGATACGCAGTATTTT

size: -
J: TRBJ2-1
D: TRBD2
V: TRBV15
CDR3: CATSRELGGGFYNEQFF
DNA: TGTGCCACCAGCAGAGAGCTGGGGGGGGGATTCTACAATGAGCAGTTCTTC

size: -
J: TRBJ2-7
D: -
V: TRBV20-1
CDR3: CSAPSKSSYEQYF
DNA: TGCAGTGCCCCCAGCAAGAGCTCCTACGAGCAGTACTTC

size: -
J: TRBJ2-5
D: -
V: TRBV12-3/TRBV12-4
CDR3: CASRPTRQQETQYF
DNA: TGTGCCAGCAGACCCACTCGACAGCAAGAGACCCAGTACTTC

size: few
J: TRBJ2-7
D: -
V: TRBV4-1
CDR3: CASSQEQGTYEQYF
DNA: TGCGCCAGCAGCCAAGAGCAGGGGACCTACGAGCAGTACTTC

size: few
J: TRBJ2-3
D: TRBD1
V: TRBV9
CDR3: CASSVVGQSTDTQYF
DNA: TGTGCCAGCAGCGTAGTGGGACAGAGCACAGATACGCAGTATTTT

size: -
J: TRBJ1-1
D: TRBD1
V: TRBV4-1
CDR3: CASSPERGDSETEAFF
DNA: TGCGCCAGCAGCCCGGAGCGAGGGGACAGCGAAACTGAAGCTTTCTTT

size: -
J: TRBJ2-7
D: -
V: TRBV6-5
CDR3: CASSYSTGRGNEQYF
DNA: TGTGCCAGCAGTTACTCGACGGGCAGGGGAAACGAGCAGTACTTC

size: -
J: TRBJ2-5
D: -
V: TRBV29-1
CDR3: CSVVGAGASGAQYF
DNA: TGCAGCGTTGTGGGGGCGGGGGCCTCAGGGGCCCAGTACTTC

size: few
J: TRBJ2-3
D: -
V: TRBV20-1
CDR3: CSARDGQGEGSTDTQYF
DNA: TGCAGTGCTAGAGATGGTCAGGGGGAGGGTAGCACAGATACGCAGTATTTT

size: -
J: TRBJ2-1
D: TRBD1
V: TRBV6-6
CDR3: CASRPGQGYYNEQFF
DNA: TGTGCCAGCAGGCCGGGACAGGGGTACTACAATGAGCAGTTCTTC

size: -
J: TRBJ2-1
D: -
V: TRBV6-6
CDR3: CASSYPLAGRSYNEQFF
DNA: TGTGCCAGCAGTTACCCCCTGGCGGGGCGCTCCTACAATGAGCAGTTCTTC